This T cell receptor beta chain was recovered during a study of molecular identifiers for immune sequencing clone quantification. TCRdb called the PCR reads again in MiXCR, with one record for every CDR3 protein. The sample carries approximately 500,000 distinct CDR3 sequences, 20% to 25% recorded once. Broader study findings: Clones of above 20 RNA copies carried over 99% of effector molecules; in naive cells they carried under 1%.

The CDR3 runs 15 residues. Germline V gene sequence: CDR1 SGHVS, CDR2 FNYEAQ. V was trimmed by 2 bases and J by 5 bases, leaving 16 bases between them. This clonotype was observed many times. Its cognate antigen is unknown. Libraries used 20,000 to 1,000,000 sorted naive CD8 T cells and 10%, 30% or 50% RNA input. The sequenced material came from naive CD8+ T cells from blood, with Jurkat cell RNA spiked in. Regarding subset: FACS-sorted CD8+CD4-CCR7+CD45RA+ naive T cells. The genes are TRBV7-6 and TRBJ2-7, with TRBD2 as a possible D gene (5 bases). The clonotype comes from a human donor in good health. Some libraries in this study had Jurkat cell RNA spiked in. CDR3 sequence reads: CASSLSGGPGDEQYF. DNA for the CDR3: TGTGCCAGCAGCTTATCCGGCGGTCCCGGGGACGAGCAGTACTTC. Complete variable domain (other parts from reference TRBV7-6 and TRBJ2-7): GAGVSQSPRYKVTKRGQDVALRCDPISGHVSLYWYRQALGQGPEFLTYFNYEAQQDKSGLPNDRFSAERPEGSISTLTIQRTEQRDSAMYRCASSLSGGPGDEQYFGPGTRLTVT.